This note documents a single T cell receptor (beta chain) sequence. Its antigen is still unknown. This entry is derived from a study of immune evolution from preneoplasia to lung adenocarcinoma. The CDR3 is made up of 14 amino acids. V was shortened by 4 bases and J by 7 bases, with 14 bases between the two germline ends. Germline lookup yields CDR1 SGHVS and CDR2 FQNEAQ. Study-level results: Compared with EGFR-mutant or double wild-type lesions, KRAS-mutant nodules were more clonal.

Data came from immunoSEQ multiplex PCR; TCRdb stores just in-frame clones and leaves some out. The sample lists about 4,000 clones, 70% to 85% occurring once. The clonotype originates from a person between 50 and 69 years old with lung adenocarcinoma. The sequenced sample consisted of FFPE minimally invasive lung adenocarcinoma tissue. This rearrangement joins TRBV7-8 to TRBJ1-5; a possible D gene is TRBD1 (6 bases). The CDR3 DNA reads as TGTGCCAGCAGCTCCGGACAGAAGGGGCAGCCCCAGCATTTT. Translated, it gives CASSSGQKGQPQHF.